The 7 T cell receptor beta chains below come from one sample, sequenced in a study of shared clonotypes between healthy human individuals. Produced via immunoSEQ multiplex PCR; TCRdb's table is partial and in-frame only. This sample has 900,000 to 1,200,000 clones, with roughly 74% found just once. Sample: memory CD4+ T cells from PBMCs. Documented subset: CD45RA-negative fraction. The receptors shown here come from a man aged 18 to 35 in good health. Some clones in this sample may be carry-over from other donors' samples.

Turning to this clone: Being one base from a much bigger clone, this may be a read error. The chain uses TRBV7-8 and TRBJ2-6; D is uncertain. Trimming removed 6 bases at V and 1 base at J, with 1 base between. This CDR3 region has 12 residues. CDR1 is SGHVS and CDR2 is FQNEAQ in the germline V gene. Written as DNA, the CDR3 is TGTGCCAGCAGTTCTGGGGCCAACGTCCTGACTTTC. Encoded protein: CASSSGANVLTF. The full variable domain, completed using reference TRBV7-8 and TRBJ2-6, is GAGVSQSPRYKVAKRGQDVALRCDPISGHVSLFWYQQALGQGPEFLTYFQNEAQLDKSGLPSDRFFAERPEGSVSTLKIQRTQQEDSAVYLCASSSGANVLTFGAGSRLTVL.

CDR3 nucleotide sequence: TGTGCCAGCAGTGCATCCCAGGCCAAAAACATTCAGTACTTC. Amino acids: CASSASQAKNIQYF. The rearrangement uses TRBV2 and TRBJ2-4; D unclear. Looked up from germline, CDR1 is SNHLY and CDR2 is FYNNEI. The CDR3 loop spans 14 amino acids. Trimming removed 4 bases from V and 1 base from J, with 8 bases in between.

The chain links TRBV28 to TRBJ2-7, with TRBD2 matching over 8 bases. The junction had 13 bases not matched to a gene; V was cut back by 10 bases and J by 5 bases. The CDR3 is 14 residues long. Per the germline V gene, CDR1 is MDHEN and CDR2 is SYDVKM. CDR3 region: CATPGGREFNEQYF. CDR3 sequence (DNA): TGTGCCACCCCGGGAGGGCGGGAGTTCAACGAGCAGTACTTC.

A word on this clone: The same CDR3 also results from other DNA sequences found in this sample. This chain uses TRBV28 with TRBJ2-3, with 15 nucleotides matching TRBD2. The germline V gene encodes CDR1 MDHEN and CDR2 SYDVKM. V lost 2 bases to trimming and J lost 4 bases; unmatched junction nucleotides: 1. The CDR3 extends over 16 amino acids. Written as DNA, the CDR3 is TGTGCCAGCAGTTTAGGACTAGCGGGAGGGGCAGATACGCAGTATTTT. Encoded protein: CASSLGLAGGADTQYF.

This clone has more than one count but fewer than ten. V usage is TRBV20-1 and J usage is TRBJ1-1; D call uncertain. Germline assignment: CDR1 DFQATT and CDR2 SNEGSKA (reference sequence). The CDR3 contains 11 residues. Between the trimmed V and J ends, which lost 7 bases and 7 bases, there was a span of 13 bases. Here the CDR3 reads CSVGRSLEAFF. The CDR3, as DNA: TGCAGTGTTGGTAGGAGTCTTGAAGCTTTCTTT.

As DNA, the CDR3 is TGTGCCAGCAGACGGACAGGGGGCAAGGGTGGCACAGATACGCAGTATTTT. Its translation is CASRRTGGKGGTDTQYF. The rearrangement links TRBV7-2 to TRBJ2-3, with 11 positions matching TRBD1. Germline CDR1 is SGHTA and CDR2 is FQGNSA. CDR3 length: 17 amino acids. The J segment lost 1 base and the V segment lost 6 bases, leaving 9 bases of the junction unmatched.

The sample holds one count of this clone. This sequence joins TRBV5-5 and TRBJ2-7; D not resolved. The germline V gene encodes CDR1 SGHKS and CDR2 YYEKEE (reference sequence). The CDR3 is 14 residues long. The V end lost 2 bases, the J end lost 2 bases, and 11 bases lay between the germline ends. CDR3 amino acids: CASSFSSTTYEQYF. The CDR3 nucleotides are TGTGCCAGCAGCTTCAGCTCTACTACCTACGAGCAGTACTTC.